The sequence of this T cell receptor beta chain was determined in a study of early T cells in non-severe SARS-CoV-2 infection. Study-level information: Sequencing of bulk RNA from unsorted whole blood was done, without chain pairing. Notes on the study in general: In VDJdb matching, anti-spike CD8 responses were favored while private and CD4 specificities went missing.

The table lists this clonotype with many counts. Its specificity is unknown. There are 15 residues in the CDR3. CDR1 MDHEN and CDR2 SYDVKM come from the germline V gene. Trimming took 6 bases from V and 0 from J, leaving 9 bases between them. Attachment of unique molecular identifiers was made to individual cDNA molecules. TCRdb re-called the 5' RACE reads through MiXCR, storing one row per CDR3 protein. The table records roughly 100,000 distinct CDR3 sequences, roughly 14% of them present only once. The specimen sequenced was whole blood. The rearrangement joins TRBV28 to TRBJ1-6; D gene ambiguous. This TCR derives from an adult who was a healthcare worker with PCR-confirmed SARS-CoV-2 infection or an uninfected control (not recorded which). CDR3 sequence (DNA): TGTGCCAGCAGGGTCCTAAGCTCCTATAATTCACCCCTCCACTTT. The encoded protein is CASRVLSSYNSPLHF.